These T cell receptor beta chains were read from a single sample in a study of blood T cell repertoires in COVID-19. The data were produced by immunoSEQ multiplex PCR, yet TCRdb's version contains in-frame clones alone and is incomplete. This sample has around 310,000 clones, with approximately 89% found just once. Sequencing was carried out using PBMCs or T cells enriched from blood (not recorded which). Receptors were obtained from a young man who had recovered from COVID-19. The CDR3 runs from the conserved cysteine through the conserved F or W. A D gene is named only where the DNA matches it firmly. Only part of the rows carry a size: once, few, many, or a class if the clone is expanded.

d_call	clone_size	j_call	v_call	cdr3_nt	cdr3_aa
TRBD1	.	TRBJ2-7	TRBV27	TGTGCCAGCAGTCAAACGGGACAGGTATCCTACGAGCAGTACTTC	CASSQTGQVSYEQYF
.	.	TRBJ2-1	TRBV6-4	TGTGCCAGCAGTGTTACGGCCTACAATGAGCAGTTCTTC	CASSVTAYNEQFF
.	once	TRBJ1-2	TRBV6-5	TGTGCCAGCATTCTGACACGAGCTAACTATGGCTACACCTTC	CASILTRANYGYTF
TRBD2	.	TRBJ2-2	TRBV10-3	TGTGCCATCAGTGAGTCGGGACTAGCGGGGTCCGGGGAGCTGTTTTTT	CAISESGLAGSGELFF
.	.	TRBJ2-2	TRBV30	TGTGCCTGGAGTGTGAAGAGAGTGGACACCGGGGAGCTGTTTTTT	CAWSVKRVDTGELFF
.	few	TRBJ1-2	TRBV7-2	TGTGCCAGCAGCGCGGCCCCAGGGGTAAACTATGGCTACACCTTC	CASSAAPGVNYGYTF
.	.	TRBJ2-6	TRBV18	TGTGCCAGCTCACCGTATCACATTTCAGGGCTCTCTGGGGCCAACGTCCTGACTTTC	CASSPYHISGLSGANVLTF
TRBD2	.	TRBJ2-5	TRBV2	TGTGCCAGCCGCCTTAGCGGGGTGGGTAGGGAGACCCAGTACTTC	CASRLSGVGRETQYF
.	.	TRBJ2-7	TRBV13	TGTGCCAGCAGCTTAGACAGGATTTCCTACGAGCAGTACTTC	CASSLDRISYEQYF
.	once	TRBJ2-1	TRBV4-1	TGCGTCAGCAGCCCACAGACGGATTACAATGAGCAGTTCTTC	CVSSPQTDYNEQFF
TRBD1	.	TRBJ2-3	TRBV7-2	TGTGCCAGCATACAAGGGACAGGGGGTTCGACAGATACGCAGTATTTT	CASIQGTGGSTDTQYF
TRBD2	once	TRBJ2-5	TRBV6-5	TGTGCCAGCAGTTTAGCGGGGGGCGTGACCCAGTACTTC	CASSLAGGVTQYF
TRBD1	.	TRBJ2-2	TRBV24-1	TGTGCCACCAGCGGGACAGGGGTGGGAAGAGAAGGGGAGCTGTTTTTT	CATSGTGVGREGELFF